The rows below give T cell receptor beta chains drawn from one sample of a study of cytomegalovirus exposure and HLA in healthy donors. Profiling relied on immunoSEQ multiplex PCR, and the TCRdb table lists in-frame clones only, not all of them. The sample shows 250,000 to 350,000 clones, under 80% of them seen only once. The sequenced sample was PBMCs. The receptors were gathered from a female donor in good health and CMV-seronegative. Both conserved end residues are part of each CDR3. Fields, in order: V gene, D gene, clone size, J gene, CDR3 protein, CDR3 DNA. A D gene is named only where the DNA matches it firmly. For some rows the clone size is stated as once, few or many, or as a class when expanded; others skip it.

TRBV9,TRBD2,once,TRBJ2-3,CASSVAGGPTDTQYF,TGTGCCAGCAGCGTAGCGGGAGGGCCTACAGATACGCAGTATTTT
TRBV6-5,TRBD2,-,TRBJ2-7,CASSYSNLAGGGEQYF,TGTGCCAGCAGTTACTCGAACCTAGCGGGAGGCGGCGAGCAGTACTTC
TRBV29-1,-,-,TRBJ2-5,CSVEDGGTAETQYF,TGCAGCGTTGAAGACGGAGGGACTGCAGAGACCCAGTACTTC
TRBV2,-,-,TRBJ2-7,CASSDVARLSYEQYF,TGTGCCAGCAGTGACGTAGCGCGACTTTCCTACGAGCAGTACTTC
TRBV5-1,TRBD2,-,TRBJ2-4,CASSSGTSGDIQYF,TGCGCCAGCAGTTCCGGGACTAGCGGAGACATTCAGTACTTC
TRBV4-1,TRBD1,-,TRBJ2-3,CASSRSNRQGFADTQYF,TGCGCCAGCAGCCGATCAAACCGACAGGGTTTCGCAGATACGCAGTATTTT
TRBV7-9,-,-,TRBJ2-5,CASSLDTRRETQYF,TGTGCCAGCAGCTTGGACACGCGCCGAGAGACCCAGTACTTC
TRBV27,TRBD1,-,TRBJ2-6,CASSLSTGTHSGANVLTF,TGTGCCAGCAGTTTATCGACAGGGACGCACTCTGGGGCCAACGTCCTGACTTTC
TRBV6-1,TRBD1,-,TRBJ1-1,CASSLGTANTEAFF,TGTGCCAGCAGTCTCGGGACAGCGAACACTGAAGCTTTCTTT
TRBV11-3,TRBD1,-,TRBJ1-1,CASSSDRGRVAFF,TGTGCCAGCAGCTCGGACAGGGGCCGGGTGGCTTTCTTT
TRBV6-5,-,-,TRBJ1-2,CASSSSGSYGYTF,TGTGCCAGCAGCTCCTCCGGTAGCTATGGCTACACCTTC
TRBV6-1,-,-,TRBJ2-7,CASRQTTGTDEQYF,TGTGCCAGCAGACAGACGACAGGTACTGACGAGCAGTACTTC
TRBV21-1,-,-,TRBJ1-5,CASSKGCQGVNQPQHF,TGTGCCAGCAGCAAAGGGTGCCAGGGGGTCAATCAGCCCCAGCATTTT
TRBV4-1,TRBD2,few,TRBJ2-3,CASSPSGSWTDTQYF,TGCGCCAGCAGCCCCAGCGGGAGTTGGACAGATACGCAGTATTTT
TRBV6-5,TRBD1,few,TRBJ1-5,CASSRTGHQPQHF,TGTGCCAGCAGCCGGACAGGGCATCAGCCCCAGCATTTT
TRBV5-1,TRBD2,-,TRBJ2-1,CASSLGGLAGKEQFF,TGCGCCAGCAGCTTGGGTGGACTAGCGGGAAAGGAGCAGTTCTTC
TRBV5-1,TRBD2,-,TRBJ2-7,CASSGTTREQYF,TGCGCCAGCAGTGGGACTACAAGGGAGCAGTACTTC